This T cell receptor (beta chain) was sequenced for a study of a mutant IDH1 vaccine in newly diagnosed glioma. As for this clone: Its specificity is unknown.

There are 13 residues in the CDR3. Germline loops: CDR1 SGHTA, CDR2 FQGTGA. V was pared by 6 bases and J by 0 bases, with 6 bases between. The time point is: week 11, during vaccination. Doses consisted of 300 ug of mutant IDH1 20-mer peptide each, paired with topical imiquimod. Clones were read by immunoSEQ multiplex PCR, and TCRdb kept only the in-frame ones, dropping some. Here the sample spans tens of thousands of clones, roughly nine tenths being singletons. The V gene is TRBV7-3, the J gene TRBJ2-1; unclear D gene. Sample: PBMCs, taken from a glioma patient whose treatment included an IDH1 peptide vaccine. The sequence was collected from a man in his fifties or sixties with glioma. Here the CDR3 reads CASSMGSYNEQFF. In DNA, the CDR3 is TGTGCCAGCAGTATGGGCTCCTACAATGAGCAGTTCTTC.